Listed below are T cell receptor beta chains from one sample, sequenced in a study of cytomegalovirus exposure and HLA in healthy donors. Some clones are missing from TCRdb's copy, which holds only in-frame ones; the method was immunoSEQ multiplex PCR. Of roughly 130,000 clones in the sample, around 80% are singletons; the top ten hold less than 6.5%. Sequencing was carried out using PBMCs. These receptors were collected from a young man in good health and CMV-seronegative. Each CDR3 is given with its conserved first and last residue. A D gene is named only where the DNA matches it firmly. Clone size is stated in some rows and not others, as once, few, many or a class when expanded.

d_call,j_call,v_call,clone_size,cdr3_aa,cdr3_nt
TRBD1,TRBJ2-5,TRBV4-1,.,CASSQAPTGETQYF,TGCGCCAGCAGCCAAGCTCCGACAGGGGAGACCCAGTACTTC
.,TRBJ1-4,TRBV4-3,few,CASSPLDRNEKLFF,TGCGCCAGCAGCCCCCTCGACAGAAATGAAAAACTGTTTTTT
.,TRBJ1-1,TRBV5-1,.,CASSLVYEAFF,TGCGCCAGCAGCTTGGTCTATGAAGCTTTCTTT
.,TRBJ2-7,TRBV9,once,CASSVKGEDEQYF,TGTGCCAGCAGCGTAAAAGGAGAGGACGAGCAGTACTTC
.,TRBJ1-2,TRBV29-1,.,CSVVRLFNYGYTF,TGCAGCGTTGTGCGGCTGTTTAACTATGGCTACACCTTC
TRBD2,TRBJ2-3,TRBV27,.,CASSGASGGRDTQYF,TGTGCCAGCTCTGGGGCTAGCGGGGGGCGGGATACGCAGTATTTT
.,TRBJ1-4,TRBV15,.,CATSKGFEKLFF,TGTGCCACCAGCAAGGGGTTTGAAAAACTGTTTTTT
TRBD1,TRBJ2-7,TRBV6-6,.,CASSVGQGNYEQYF,TGTGCCAGCAGTGTAGGACAGGGCAACTACGAGCAGTACTTC
TRBD1,TRBJ2-7,TRBV2,few,CASRGGQGYEQYF,TGTGCCAGCAGAGGGGGACAGGGCTACGAGCAGTACTTC
TRBD2,TRBJ2-7,TRBV25-1,once,CASSELEAGGTYEQYF,TGTGCCAGCAGTGAATTAGAAGCGGGGGGTACCTACGAGCAGTACTTC
TRBD1,TRBJ2-7,TRBV4-3,few,CASSQDFRTGWYEQYF,TGCGCCAGCAGCCAAGATTTCAGGACAGGGTGGTACGAGCAGTACTTC
.,TRBJ1-4,TRBV4-3,.,CASSPLVIDEKLFF,TGCGCCAGCAGCCCCCTCGTGATAGATGAAAAACTGTTTTTT
.,TRBJ2-5,TRBV6-1,.,CASSEGGAGETQYF,TGTGCCAGCAGTGAAGGCGGGGCCGGGGAGACCCAGTACTTC
TRBD2,TRBJ2-1,TRBV6-5,few,CASSYQTSGGYEQFF,TGTGCCAGCAGTTACCAGACTAGCGGGGGCTATGAGCAGTTCTTC
.,TRBJ2-7,TRBV5-6,.,CASSLGRRAYEQYF,TGTGCCAGCAGCTTGGGTCGGAGAGCCTACGAGCAGTACTTC
.,TRBJ1-2,TRBV19,.,CASSIPARAYGYTF,TGTGCCAGTAGTATTCCCGCGAGGGCGTATGGCTACACCTTC
.,TRBJ1-5,TRBV28,.,CASTPGLSNQPQHF,TGTGCCAGCACCCCAGGGTTGAGCAATCAGCCCCAGCATTTT
.,TRBJ2-3,TRBV7-7,.,CASSLGAGAEDTQYF,TGTGCTAGCAGCTTAGGGGCTGGGGCCGAAGATACGCAGTATTTT
TRBD1,TRBJ1-4,TRBV27,.,CASRMIRQGTNEKLFF,TGTGCCAGCAGGATGATAAGACAGGGGACTAATGAAAAACTGTTTTTT
.,TRBJ1-3,TRBV19,.,CASSTTGSSGNTIYF,TGTGCCAGTAGTACGACAGGAAGCTCTGGAAACACCATATATTTT
TRBD2,TRBJ2-7,TRBV11-1,few,CASSSGGSEQYF,TGTGCCAGCAGTTCGGGGGGAAGCGAGCAGTACTTC
TRBD2,TRBJ2-1,TRBV7-9,.,CASSLLSSVAGVYNEQFF,TGTGCCAGCAGCTTACTGAGTTCAGTAGCGGGAGTCTACAATGAGCAGTTCTTC
.,TRBJ2-5,TRBV4-1,.,CASSQDSNQETQYF,TGCGCCAGCAGCCAGGACAGTAACCAAGAGACCCAGTACTTC
.,TRBJ1-2,TRBV28,few,CASSLVPGYGYTF,TGTGCCAGCAGTTTAGTCCCGGGGTATGGCTACACCTTC
TRBD1,TRBJ2-1,TRBV13,.,CASSLDQGQGGEQFF,TGTGCCAGCAGCTTAGATCAGGGACAGGGGGGTGAGCAGTTCTTC
.,TRBJ2-2,TRBV5-1,.,CASRSGSVTGELFF,TGCGCCAGCAGGTCAGGCTCAGTGACCGGGGAGCTGTTTTTT
TRBD1,TRBJ2-7,TRBV28,.,CASTDRGRARDEQYF,TGTGCCAGCACCGACAGGGGGCGAGCGCGGGACGAGCAGTACTTC
.,TRBJ1-1,TRBV21-1,few,CASSLAVGPNTEAFF,TGTGCCAGCAGCCTGGCGGTGGGGCCTAACACTGAAGCTTTCTTT
.,TRBJ2-2,TRBV4-1,.,CASSPHRLRDTGELFF,TGCGCCAGCAGCCCACACAGGCTTAGGGACACCGGGGAGCTGTTTTTT
.,TRBJ1-4,TRBV6-1,.,CASSEAPRRRDYEKLFF,TGTGCCAGCAGTGAAGCCCCGCGGAGGCGAGATTATGAAAAACTGTTTTTT
.,TRBJ1-2,TRBV5-1,.,CASSLEAADYGYTF,TGCGCCAGCAGCTTGGAGGCGGCGGACTATGGCTACACCTTC
.,TRBJ1-6,TRBV7-8,.,CASSFGAGFKTSPLHF,TGTGCCAGCAGCTTTGGGGCAGGCTTTAAGACTTCACCCCTCCACTTT
.,TRBJ1-4,TRBV19,.,CASSYGTPWEVEKLFF,TGTGCCAGTAGTTACGGGACCCCGTGGGAGGTCGAAAAACTGTTTTTT
TRBD2,TRBJ2-5,TRBV5-1,.,CASSPGLAGETQYF,TGCGCCAGCAGCCCGGGACTAGCGGGAGAGACCCAGTACTTC
TRBD1,TRBJ2-7,TRBV7-9,few,CASRDRGDYEQYF,TGTGCCAGCAGGGACAGGGGGGACTACGAGCAGTACTTC
TRBD2,TRBJ2-1,TRBV4-3,.,CASSPGEGLAGSYNEQFF,TGCGCCAGCAGCCCAGGAGAGGGACTAGCGGGCTCCTACAATGAGCAGTTCTTC